These T cell receptor beta chains were read from a single sample in a study of radiotherapy plus CTLA-4 blockade in lung cancer. Clones were sequenced by immunoSEQ multiplex PCR, and TCRdb holds only the in-frame ones, with some missing. The data show approximately 78,000 clones, approximately 80% seen once. This material consisted of peripheral blood, taken from a patient treated with radiotherapy plus ipilimumab. The origin of the receptors is a human donor with non-small cell lung cancer who had a complete response to radiotherapy plus ipilimumab. The CDR3 runs from the conserved cysteine through the conserved F or W. A D gene is named only where the DNA matches it firmly. Clone sizes are given selectively: once, few, many, or a class where the clone is expanded.

V gene: TRBV9; J gene: TRBJ2-2; D gene: NA; clone size: NA; CDR3 protein: CASSVGRGNTGELFF; CDR3 DNA: TGTGCCAGCAGCGTAGGAAGGGGAAACACCGGGGAGCTGTTTTTT
V gene: TRBV7-8; J gene: TRBJ2-1; D gene: TRBD2; clone size: NA; CDR3 protein: CASSLGLAGGPREQFF; CDR3 DNA: TGTGCCAGCAGCTTAGGCCTAGCGGGAGGGCCTAGGGAGCAGTTCTTC
V gene: TRBV4-3; J gene: TRBJ2-1; D gene: NA; clone size: NA; CDR3 protein: CAPSRGLINEQFF; CDR3 DNA: TGCGCCCCCTCCCGGGGGCTCATCAATGAGCAGTTCTTC
V gene: TRBV28; J gene: TRBJ2-5; D gene: NA; clone size: NA; CDR3 protein: CASSLRRKDKETQYF; CDR3 DNA: TGTGCCAGCAGTTTGAGAAGGAAAGATAAAGAGACCCAGTACTTC
V gene: TRBV7-8; J gene: TRBJ2-3; D gene: NA; clone size: NA; CDR3 protein: CASSPRPWDTQYF; CDR3 DNA: TGTGCCAGCAGCCCTAGGCCCTGGGATACGCAGTATTTT
V gene: TRBV6-5; J gene: TRBJ1-6; D gene: NA; clone size: NA; CDR3 protein: CASKPGVGSPLHF; CDR3 DNA: TGTGCCAGCAAACCAGGGGTCGGTTCACCCCTCCACTTT
V gene: TRBV10-3; J gene: TRBJ1-6; D gene: TRBD1; clone size: NA; CDR3 protein: CAISDPGTGNSPLHF; CDR3 DNA: TGTGCCATCAGTGACCCCGGGACAGGCAATTCACCCCTCCACTTT
V gene: TRBV7-9; J gene: TRBJ2-2; D gene: NA; clone size: NA; CDR3 protein: CASSLKGSRNTGELFF; CDR3 DNA: TGTGCCAGCAGCCTTAAGGGGTCCCGGAACACCGGGGAGCTGTTTTTT
V gene: TRBV5-1; J gene: TRBJ1-1; D gene: NA; clone size: NA; CDR3 protein: CASSLGQNMNTEAFF; CDR3 DNA: TGCGCCAGCAGCTTGGGACAGAACATGAACACTGAAGCTTTCTTT
V gene: TRBV6-5; J gene: TRBJ1-5; D gene: TRBD1; clone size: once; CDR3 protein: CASSSRQGHQPQHF; CDR3 DNA: TGTGCCAGCAGTTCCAGACAGGGACATCAGCCCCAGCATTTT
V gene: TRBV12-5; J gene: TRBJ2-1; D gene: NA; clone size: NA; CDR3 protein: CASRPPDYNEQFF; CDR3 DNA: TGTGCTAGTAGACCGCCGGATTACAATGAGCAGTTCTTC
V gene: TRBV2; J gene: TRBJ1-6; D gene: TRBD1; clone size: NA; CDR3 protein: CASSGRTGDSPLHF; CDR3 DNA: TGTGCCAGCAGTGGGAGGACAGGGGATTCACCCCTCCACTTT
V gene: TRBV15; J gene: TRBJ2-7; D gene: NA; clone size: NA; CDR3 protein: CATSRDRDVSYEQYF; CDR3 DNA: TGTGCCACCAGCCGAGACCGGGACGTCTCCTACGAGCAGTACTTC
V gene: TRBV29-1; J gene: TRBJ1-1; D gene: TRBD1; clone size: NA; CDR3 protein: CSAAHTGQGEAGGAFF; CDR3 DNA: TGCAGCGCCGCCCACACCGGACAGGGGGAGGCCGGGGGGGCTTTCTTT
V gene: TRBV20-1; J gene: TRBJ1-4; D gene: NA; clone size: NA; CDR3 protein: CSAPTPEKLFF; CDR3 DNA: TGCAGTGCTCCCACCCCTGAAAAACTGTTTTTT
V gene: TRBV5-5; J gene: TRBJ2-7; D gene: NA; clone size: NA; CDR3 protein: CASSLTVGEQYF; CDR3 DNA: TGTGCCAGCAGCTTGACAGTGGGCGAGCAGTACTTC
V gene: TRBV9; J gene: TRBJ1-2; D gene: NA; clone size: NA; CDR3 protein: CASSSQIGPTDGYTF; CDR3 DNA: TGTGCCAGCAGCTCCCAGATAGGGCCGACAGACGGCTACACCTTC
V gene: TRBV4-3; J gene: TRBJ1-5; D gene: NA; clone size: NA; CDR3 protein: CASSQDSNQPQHF; CDR3 DNA: TGCGCCAGCAGCCAAGATAGCAATCAGCCCCAGCATTTT
V gene: TRBV9; J gene: TRBJ2-3; D gene: NA; clone size: once; CDR3 protein: CASSAPPGLTDTDTQYF; CDR3 DNA: TGTGCCAGCAGCGCTCCCCCGGGACTGACTGACACAGATACGCAGTATTTT
V gene: TRBV7-8; J gene: TRBJ1-5; D gene: NA; clone size: NA; CDR3 protein: CASSRQRNQPQHF; CDR3 DNA: TGTGCCAGCAGTAGACAGCGAAATCAGCCCCAGCATTTT
V gene: TRBV29-1; J gene: TRBJ1-2; D gene: TRBD1; clone size: NA; CDR3 protein: CSVEERGRHGYTF; CDR3 DNA: TGCAGCGTTGAGGAGAGGGGGCGCCATGGCTACACCTTC
V gene: TRBV5-6; J gene: TRBJ1-1; D gene: NA; clone size: NA; CDR3 protein: CASSLLDRGGTEAFF; CDR3 DNA: TGTGCCAGCAGCTTGTTGGACAGAGGGGGCACTGAAGCTTTCTTT
V gene: TRBV7-6; J gene: TRBJ2-7; D gene: TRBD2; clone size: NA; CDR3 protein: CASSLGLAGHEQYF; CDR3 DNA: TGTGCCAGCAGCTTAGGTTTAGCGGGCCACGAGCAGTACTTC
V gene: TRBV7-8; J gene: TRBJ2-3; D gene: TRBD2; clone size: NA; CDR3 protein: CASSFSGSNPSTDTQYF; CDR3 DNA: TGTGCCAGCAGCTTTAGCGGGAGTAACCCGAGCACAGATACGCAGTATTTT
V gene: TRBV9; J gene: TRBJ2-3; D gene: TRBD2; clone size: NA; CDR3 protein: CASSVDVAGGKDTQYF; CDR3 DNA: TGTGCCAGCAGCGTAGACGTAGCGGGGGGGAAGGATACGCAGTATTTT
V gene: TRBV6-5; J gene: TRBJ1-2; D gene: NA; clone size: few; CDR3 protein: CASSYSTQGAYGYTF; CDR3 DNA: TGTGCCAGCAGTTACTCCACCCAGGGTGCCTATGGCTACACCTTC
V gene: TRBV5-1; J gene: TRBJ1-4; D gene: NA; clone size: NA; CDR3 protein: CASSPGRVTNEKLFF; CDR3 DNA: TGCGCCAGCAGCCCTGGGAGGGTTACTAATGAAAAACTGTTTTTT
V gene: TRBV6-5; J gene: TRBJ2-6; D gene: NA; clone size: NA; CDR3 protein: CASKGSGANVLTF; CDR3 DNA: TGTGCCAGCAAAGGCTCTGGGGCCAACGTCCTGACTTTC
V gene: TRBV5-1; J gene: TRBJ2-3; D gene: TRBD2; clone size: few; CDR3 protein: CASSLRTSGTTSTDTQYF; CDR3 DNA: TGCGCCAGCAGCTTGCGGACTAGCGGAACAACTAGCACAGATACGCAGTATTTT
V gene: TRBV7-2; J gene: TRBJ1-4; D gene: NA; clone size: few; CDR3 protein: CASSLRRRDEKLFF; CDR3 DNA: TGTGCCAGCAGCTTAAGACGGAGGGATGAAAAACTGTTTTTT
V gene: TRBV4-3; J gene: TRBJ2-4; D gene: NA; clone size: NA; CDR3 protein: CASSQVGANIQYF; CDR3 DNA: TGCGCCAGCAGCCAAGTGGGTGCAAACATTCAGTACTTC
V gene: TRBV19; J gene: TRBJ2-7; D gene: NA; clone size: NA; CDR3 protein: CASSIGDSRDEQYF; CDR3 DNA: TGTGCCAGTAGTATCGGGGATAGCCGGGACGAGCAGTACTTC
V gene: TRBV9; J gene: TRBJ1-2; D gene: NA; clone size: NA; CDR3 protein: CASSVTEDGYTF; CDR3 DNA: TGTGCCAGCAGCGTGACGGAGGACGGCTACACCTTC
V gene: TRBV4-3; J gene: TRBJ2-1; D gene: TRBD2; clone size: NA; CDR3 protein: CASSQEGGRVNEQFF; CDR3 DNA: TGCGCCAGCAGCCAAGAGGGCGGGAGGGTCAATGAGCAGTTCTTC
V gene: TRBV4-3; J gene: TRBJ2-2; D gene: NA; clone size: NA; CDR3 protein: CASSQTTETGGELFF; CDR3 DNA: TGCGCCAGCAGCCAAACGACCGAGACTGGCGGGGAGCTGTTTTTT
V gene: TRBV6-5; J gene: TRBJ1-4; D gene: NA; clone size: NA; CDR3 protein: CASSVDLTNEKLFF; CDR3 DNA: TGTGCCAGCAGTGTCGACCTTACTAATGAAAAACTGTTTTTT
V gene: TRBV11-3; J gene: TRBJ2-5; D gene: TRBD2; clone size: few; CDR3 protein: CASSLDVAGGPEETQYF; CDR3 DNA: TGTGCCAGCAGCTTAGACGTAGCGGGAGGGCCCGAAGAGACCCAGTACTTC
V gene: TRBV30; J gene: TRBJ1-5; D gene: NA; clone size: NA; CDR3 protein: CAWSEDRRRPQHF; CDR3 DNA: TGTGCCTGGAGTGAGGACCGCAGACGACCCCAGCATTTT
V gene: TRBV11-3; J gene: TRBJ1-1; D gene: NA; clone size: once; CDR3 protein: CASSSGSGRPNTEAFF; CDR3 DNA: TGTGCCAGCAGCTCCGGTTCAGGGAGACCGAACACTGAAGCTTTCTTT
V gene: TRBV7-9; J gene: TRBJ1-1; D gene: NA; clone size: NA; CDR3 protein: CASQGGAGEVTEAFF; CDR3 DNA: TGTGCCAGCCAAGGGGGAGCAGGGGAGGTCACTGAAGCTTTCTTT
V gene: TRBV11-3; J gene: TRBJ2-6; D gene: TRBD1; clone size: NA; CDR3 protein: CASSMDRDDSGANVLTF; CDR3 DNA: TGTGCCAGCAGTATGGACAGGGATGACTCTGGGGCCAACGTCCTGACTTTC
V gene: TRBV2; J gene: TRBJ1-2; D gene: NA; clone size: NA; CDR3 protein: CASSEVVGTHGYTF; CDR3 DNA: TGTGCCAGCAGTGAAGTGGTGGGTACCCATGGCTACACCTTC
V gene: TRBV5-4; J gene: TRBJ2-7; D gene: NA; clone size: NA; CDR3 protein: CASSLAIRGRDEQYF; CDR3 DNA: TGTGCCAGCAGCTTGGCCATCCGTGGGCGCGACGAGCAGTACTTC
V gene: TRBV10-1; J gene: TRBJ1-6; D gene: NA; clone size: NA; CDR3 protein: CASSEWDSPLHF; CDR3 DNA: TGCGCCAGCAGTGAGTGGGATTCACCCCTCCACTTT
V gene: TRBV11-3; J gene: TRBJ2-3; D gene: TRBD2; clone size: NA; CDR3 protein: CASSLGGLGGGTQYF; CDR3 DNA: TGTGCCAGCAGCTTAGGAGGACTAGGCGGGGGTACGCAGTATTTT
V gene: TRBV7-9; J gene: TRBJ2-7; D gene: TRBD2; clone size: medium-sized; CDR3 protein: CASSAREGPDEQYF; CDR3 DNA: TGTGCCAGCAGCGCCCGGGAGGGACCGGACGAGCAGTACTTC
V gene: TRBV7-2; J gene: TRBJ1-5; D gene: NA; clone size: few; CDR3 protein: CASSLREEYQPQHF; CDR3 DNA: TGTGCCAGCAGCCTCCGAGAGGAGTATCAGCCCCAGCATTTT
V gene: TRBV7-8; J gene: TRBJ1-4; D gene: TRBD1; clone size: NA; CDR3 protein: CASSRDRVGEKLFF; CDR3 DNA: TGTGCCAGCAGCCGGGACAGGGTGGGGGAAAAACTGTTTTTT
V gene: TRBV6-4; J gene: TRBJ2-1; D gene: TRBD2; clone size: NA; CDR3 protein: CAIRTGTSGRSYNEQFF; CDR3 DNA: TGTGCCATCCGGACCGGGACTAGCGGGAGATCCTACAATGAGCAGTTCTTC
V gene: TRBV4-3; J gene: TRBJ2-7; D gene: NA; clone size: NA; CDR3 protein: CASSQGRGSYEQYF; CDR3 DNA: TGCGCCAGCAGCCAAGGTAGAGGGTCCTACGAGCAGTACTTC
V gene: TRBV9; J gene: TRBJ2-1; D gene: TRBD2; clone size: NA; CDR3 protein: CASSAYLAGHQFF; CDR3 DNA: TGTGCCAGCAGCGCTTATCTAGCGGGGCACCAGTTCTTC
V gene: TRBV30; J gene: TRBJ1-6; D gene: NA; clone size: few; CDR3 protein: CAWSVPGHLYSPLHF; CDR3 DNA: TGTGCCTGGAGTGTACCGGGACATCTCTATTCACCCCTCCACTTT
V gene: TRBV13; J gene: TRBJ2-1; D gene: NA; clone size: NA; CDR3 protein: CASSPQGAYNEQFF; CDR3 DNA: TGTGCCAGCAGCCCACAGGGAGCCTACAATGAGCAGTTCTTC
V gene: TRBV27; J gene: TRBJ1-1; D gene: NA; clone size: NA; CDR3 protein: CASSLGELGTEAFF; CDR3 DNA: TGTGCCAGCAGTTTAGGTGAACTAGGCACTGAAGCTTTCTTT